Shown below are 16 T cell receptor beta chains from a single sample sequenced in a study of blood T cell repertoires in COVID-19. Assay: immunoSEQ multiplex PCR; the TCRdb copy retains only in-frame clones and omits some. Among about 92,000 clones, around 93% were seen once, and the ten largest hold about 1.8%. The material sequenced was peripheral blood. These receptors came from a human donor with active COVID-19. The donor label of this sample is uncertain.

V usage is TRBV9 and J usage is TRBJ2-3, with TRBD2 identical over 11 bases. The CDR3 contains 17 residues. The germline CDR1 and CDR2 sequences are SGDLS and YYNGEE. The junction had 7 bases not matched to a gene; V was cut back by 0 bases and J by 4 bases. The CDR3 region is CASSVEPSGGRADTQYF. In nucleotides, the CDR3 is TGTGCCAGCAGCGTAGAGCCTAGCGGGGGGAGGGCAGATACGCAGTATTTT.

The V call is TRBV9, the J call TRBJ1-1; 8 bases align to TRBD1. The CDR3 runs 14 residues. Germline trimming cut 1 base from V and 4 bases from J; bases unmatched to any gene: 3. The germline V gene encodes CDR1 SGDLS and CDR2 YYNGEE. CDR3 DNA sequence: TGTGCCAGCAGCGTAACCGGACAGGGCACTGAAGCTTTCTTT. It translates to CASSVTGQGTEAFF.

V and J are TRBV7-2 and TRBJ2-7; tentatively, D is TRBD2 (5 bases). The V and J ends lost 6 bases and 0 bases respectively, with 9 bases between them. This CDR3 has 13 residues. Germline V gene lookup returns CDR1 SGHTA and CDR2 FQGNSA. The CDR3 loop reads CASSISASYEQYF. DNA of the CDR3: TGTGCCAGCAGTATTAGCGCCTCCTACGAGCAGTACTTC. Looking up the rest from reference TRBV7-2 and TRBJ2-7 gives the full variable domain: GAGVSQSPSNKVTEKGKDVELRCDPISGHTALYWYRQSLGQGLEFLIYFQGNSAPDKSGLPSDRFSAERTGGSVSTLTIQRTQQEDSAVYLCASSISASYEQYFGPGTRLTVT.

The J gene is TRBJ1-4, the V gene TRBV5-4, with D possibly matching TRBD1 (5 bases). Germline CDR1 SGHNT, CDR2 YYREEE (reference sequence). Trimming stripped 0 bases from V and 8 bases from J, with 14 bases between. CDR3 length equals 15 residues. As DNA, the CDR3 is TGTGCCAGCAGCTTGGTCGGGGGGACGTCGGAAAAACTGTTTTTT. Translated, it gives CASSLVGGTSEKLFF. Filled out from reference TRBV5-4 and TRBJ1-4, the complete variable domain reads ETGVTQSPTHLIKTRGQQVTLRCSSQSGHNTVSWYQQALGQGPQFIFQYYREEENGRGNFPPRFSGLQFPNYSSELNVNALELDDSALYLCASSLVGGTSEKLFFGSGTQLSVL.

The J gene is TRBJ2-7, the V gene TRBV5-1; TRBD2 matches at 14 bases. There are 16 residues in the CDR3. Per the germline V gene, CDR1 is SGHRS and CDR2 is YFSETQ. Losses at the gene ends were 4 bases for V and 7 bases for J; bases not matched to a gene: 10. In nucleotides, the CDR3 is TGCGCCAGCAGCGGCGACGGACTAGCGGGGGGAGGAGAGCAGTACTTC. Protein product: CASSGDGLAGGGEQYF.

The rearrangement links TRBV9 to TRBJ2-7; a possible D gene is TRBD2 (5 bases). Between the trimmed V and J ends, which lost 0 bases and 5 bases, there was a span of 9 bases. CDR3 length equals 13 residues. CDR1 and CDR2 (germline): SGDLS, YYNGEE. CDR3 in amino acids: CASSVDMRDEQYF. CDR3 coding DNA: TGTGCCAGCAGCGTAGATATGAGGGACGAGCAGTACTTC.

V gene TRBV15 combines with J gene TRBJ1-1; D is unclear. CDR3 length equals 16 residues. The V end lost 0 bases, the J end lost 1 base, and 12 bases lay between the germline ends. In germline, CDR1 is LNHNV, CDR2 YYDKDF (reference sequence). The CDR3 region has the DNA TGTGCCACCAGCAGAGATTCCATAGCCGGGAACACTGAAGCTTTCTTT. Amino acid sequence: CATSRDSIAGNTEAFF.

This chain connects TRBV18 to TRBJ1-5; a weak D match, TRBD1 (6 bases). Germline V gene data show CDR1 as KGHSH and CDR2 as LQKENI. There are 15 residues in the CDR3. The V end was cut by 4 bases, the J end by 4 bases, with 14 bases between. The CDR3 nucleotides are TGTGCCAGCTCACGGAGCCGGGGGGCGAATCAGCCCCAGCATTTT. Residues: CASSRSRGANQPQHF.

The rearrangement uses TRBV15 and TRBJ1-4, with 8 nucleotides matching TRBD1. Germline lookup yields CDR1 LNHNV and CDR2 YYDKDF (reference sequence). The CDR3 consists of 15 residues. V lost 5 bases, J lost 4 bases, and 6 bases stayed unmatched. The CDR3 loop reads CATSRTGIGNEKLFF. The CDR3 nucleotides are TGTGCCACCAGCCGGACAGGGATTGGTAATGAAAAACTGTTTTTT.

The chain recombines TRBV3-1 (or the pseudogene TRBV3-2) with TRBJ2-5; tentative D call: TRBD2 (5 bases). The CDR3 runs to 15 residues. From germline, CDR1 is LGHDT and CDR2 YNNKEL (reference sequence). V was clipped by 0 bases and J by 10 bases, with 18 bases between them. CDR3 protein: CASSQDLASSGVQYF. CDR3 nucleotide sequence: TGTGCCAGCAGCCAAGATTTGGCTAGCTCCGGTGTCCAGTACTTC.

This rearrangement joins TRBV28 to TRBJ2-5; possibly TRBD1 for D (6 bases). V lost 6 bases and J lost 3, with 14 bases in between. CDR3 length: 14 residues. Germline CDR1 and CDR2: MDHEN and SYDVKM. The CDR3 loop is CASRAGAGKETQYF. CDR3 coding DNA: TGTGCCAGCAGGGCAGGGGCCGGAAAAGAGACCCAGTACTTC. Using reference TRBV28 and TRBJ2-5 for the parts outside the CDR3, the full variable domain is DVKVTQSSRYLVKRTGEKVFLECVQDMDHENMFWYRQDPGLGLRLIYFSYDVKMKEKGDIPEGYSVSREKKERFSLILESASTNQTSMYLCASRAGAGKETQYFGPGTRLLVL.

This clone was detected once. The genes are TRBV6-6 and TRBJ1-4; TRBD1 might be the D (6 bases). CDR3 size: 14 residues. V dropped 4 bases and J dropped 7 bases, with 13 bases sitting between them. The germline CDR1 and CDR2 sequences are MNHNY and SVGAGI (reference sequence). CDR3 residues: CASSSLDRLEKLFF. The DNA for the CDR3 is TGTGCCAGCAGTTCATTGGACAGACTTGAAAAACTGTTTTTT.

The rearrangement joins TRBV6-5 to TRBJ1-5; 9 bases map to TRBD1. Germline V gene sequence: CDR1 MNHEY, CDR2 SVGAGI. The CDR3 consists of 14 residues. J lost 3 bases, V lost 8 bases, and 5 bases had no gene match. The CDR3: CASLQGAPNQPQHF. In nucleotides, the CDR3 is TGTGCCAGCTTACAGGGGGCTCCCAATCAGCCCCAGCATTTT.

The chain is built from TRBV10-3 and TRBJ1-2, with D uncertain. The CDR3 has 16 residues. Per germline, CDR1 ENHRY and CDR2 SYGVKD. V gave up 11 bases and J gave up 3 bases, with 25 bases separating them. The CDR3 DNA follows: TGTGCCGTTCTAGATGGCACATTCTACCCTGACTATGGCTACACCTTC. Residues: CAVLDGTFYPDYGYTF.

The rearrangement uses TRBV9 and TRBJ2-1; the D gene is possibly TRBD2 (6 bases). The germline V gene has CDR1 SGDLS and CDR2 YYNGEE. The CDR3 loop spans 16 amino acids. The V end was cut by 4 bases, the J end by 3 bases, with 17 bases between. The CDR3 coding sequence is TGTGCCAGCAGCCCCAAATTCCGGGGGAACTACAATGAGCAGTTCTTC. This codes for CASSPKFRGNYNEQFF.

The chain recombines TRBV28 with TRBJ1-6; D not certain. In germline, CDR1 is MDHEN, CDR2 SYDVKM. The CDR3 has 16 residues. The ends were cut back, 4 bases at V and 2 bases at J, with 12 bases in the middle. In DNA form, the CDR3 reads TGTGCCAGCAGTTCCCTATCGGGAGCCTATAATTCACCCCTCCACTTT. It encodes CASSSLSGAYNSPLHF.